This T cell receptor (beta chain) was observed in a study of Ad26.COV2.S vaccination and SARS-CoV-2 variants. Germline CDR1 MRHNA, CDR2 SNTAGT. After removal of 6 bases from V and 0 bases from J, the junction contained 2 bases not matched to a gene. There are 15 residues in the CDR3. TCRdb keeps only in-frame clones here, not all; method: immunoSEQ multiplex PCR. The table records 500,000 or so clones, 85% to 90% of them present only once. The treatment was: roughly 20 received Ad26.COV2.S at low or high dose, single or two shots; several received placebo; per-sample allocation not given. Samples came from day 63 after the first vaccine or placebo injection. Recruitment in Boston yielded a donor of adult age, 18-55 years.

The receptor's source is a person between 18 and 60 years old who received the Ad26.COV2.S COVID-19 vaccine or a placebo. The genes are TRBV6-4 and TRBJ2-2; 9 nucleotides line up with TRBD1. The sample was peripheral blood, taken in a trial of Ad26.COV2.S vaccine versus placebo. This chain's CDR3 is CASSRQGANTGELFF. CDR3 DNA sequence: TGTGCCAGCAGCAGACAGGGGGCGAACACCGGGGAGCTGTTTTTT.